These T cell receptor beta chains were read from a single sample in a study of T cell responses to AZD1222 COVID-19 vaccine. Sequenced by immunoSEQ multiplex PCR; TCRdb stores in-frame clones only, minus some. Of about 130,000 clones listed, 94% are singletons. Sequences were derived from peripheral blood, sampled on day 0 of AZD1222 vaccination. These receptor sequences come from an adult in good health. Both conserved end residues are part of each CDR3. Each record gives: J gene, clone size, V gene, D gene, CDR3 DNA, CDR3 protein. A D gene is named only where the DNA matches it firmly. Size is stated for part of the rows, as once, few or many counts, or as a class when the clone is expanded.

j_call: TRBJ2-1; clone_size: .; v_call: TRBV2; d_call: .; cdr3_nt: TGTGCCAGCAGTGATGCGGGGAATGAGCAGTTCTTC; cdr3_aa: CASSDAGNEQFF
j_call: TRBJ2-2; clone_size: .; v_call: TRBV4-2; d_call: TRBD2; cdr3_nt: TGTGCCAGCAGCCAAGTTTACGGACTAGCTAACACCGGGGAGCTGTTTTTT; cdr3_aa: CASSQVYGLANTGELFF
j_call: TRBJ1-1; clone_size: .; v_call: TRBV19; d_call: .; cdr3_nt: TGTGCCAGTAGTATAATTGGGAACACTGAAGCTTTCTTT; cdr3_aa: CASSIIGNTEAFF
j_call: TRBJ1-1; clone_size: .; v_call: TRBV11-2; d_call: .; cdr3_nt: TGTGCCAGAGATCCCGGTGATGGGGCCAACACTGAAGCTTTCTTT; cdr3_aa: CARDPGDGANTEAFF
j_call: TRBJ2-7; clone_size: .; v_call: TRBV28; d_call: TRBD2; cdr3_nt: TGTGCCAGCAGTCGTCTAGCGGGACTCGAGCAGTACTTC; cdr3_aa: CASSRLAGLEQYF
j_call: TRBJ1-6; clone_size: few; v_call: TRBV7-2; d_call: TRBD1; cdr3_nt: TGTGCCAGCAGCTCGACAGGGAGCTCCTATAATTCACCCCTCCACTTT; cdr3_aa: CASSSTGSSYNSPLHF
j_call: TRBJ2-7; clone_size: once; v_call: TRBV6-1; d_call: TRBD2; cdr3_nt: TGTGCCAGCAGTGACCTAGCGGGAGCCTACGAGCAGTACTTC; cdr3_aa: CASSDLAGAYEQYF
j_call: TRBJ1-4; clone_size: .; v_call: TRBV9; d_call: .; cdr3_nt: TGTGCCAGCAGCGACAGGGCGGCTAATGAAAAACTGTTTTTT; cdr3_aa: CASSDRAANEKLFF
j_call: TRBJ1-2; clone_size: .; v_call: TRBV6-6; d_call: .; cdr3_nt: TGTGCCAGCAGTCTCACTGCACCTAACTATGGCTACACCTTC; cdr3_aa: CASSLTAPNYGYTF
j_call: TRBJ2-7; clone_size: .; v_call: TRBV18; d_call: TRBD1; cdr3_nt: TGTGCCAGCCGAAAACAGGGGGAGCAAAGCGAGCAGTACTTC; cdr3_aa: CASRKQGEQSEQYF
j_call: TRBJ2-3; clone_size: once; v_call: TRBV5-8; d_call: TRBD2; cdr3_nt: TGTGCCAGCAGCCCTGGGACTAGCGGGGATAGTGAGCAGTATTTT; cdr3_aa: CASSPGTSGDSEQYF